Following are 27 T cell receptor beta chains from one sample sequenced in a study of T cell repertoires in cytomegalovirus infection. TCRdb ran MiXCR on the reads and lists one entry per CDR3 protein. The sample contains about 920,000 distinct CDR3 sequences, less than 40% of which appear only once. These receptors' targets are unknown. This specimen consisted of cultured CD8+ T cells from PBMCs, obtained from culture after CMV antigen stimulation. Source of these receptors: a human donor in good health (CMV status not recorded). Some clones in this sample may be carry-over from other donors' samples.

This clonotype came up a few times. The CDR3 sequence: CSAYNLAGGINSPFNEQFF. In DNA form, the CDR3 reads TGCAGTGCGTATAACCTAGCGGGGGGAATTAACTCACCCTTCAATGAGCAGTTCTTC. V and J are TRBV20-1 and TRBJ2-1; TRBD2 matches at 11 bases. The CDR3 is 19 residues long. Germline CDR1 DFQATT, CDR2 SNEGSKA (reference sequence). Trimming removed 6 bases from V and 6 bases from J; junction bases left unmatched: 22.

This clonotype has more than one count but fewer than ten. The chain employs TRBV7-9 and TRBJ2-5; the D gene is possibly TRBD1 (6 bases). V gave up 5 bases and J gave up 2 bases, with 12 bases separating them. CDR3 size: 14 residues. The germline V gene has CDR1 SEHNR and CDR2 FQNEAQ (reference sequence). CDR3 in amino acids: CASSISQGQETQYF. The CDR3 DNA sequence: TGTGCCAGCAGCATTAGCCAGGGGCAAGAGACCCAGTACTTC. Combining the CDR3 with reference TRBV7-9 and TRBJ2-5 gives the whole variable domain DTGVSQNPRHKITKRGQNVTFRCDPISEHNRLYWYRQTLGQGPEFLTYFQNEAQLEKSRLLSDRFSAERPKGSFSTLEIQRTEQGDSAMYLCASSISQGQETQYFGPGTRLLVL.

The chain has TRBV11-2 and TRBJ1-2, with D possibly being TRBD1 (5 bases). CDR1 SGHAT and CDR2 FQNNGV come from the germline V gene. This CDR3 is built from 14 residues. V was shortened by 5 bases and J by 2 bases, with 12 bases between the two germline ends. The CDR3: CASSQGGENYGYTF. Written as DNA, the CDR3 is TGTGCCAGCAGCCAGGGAGGTGAAAACTATGGCTACACCTTC.

The V call is TRBV7-6, the J call TRBJ2-7; D is unclear. This CDR3 is 16 amino acids long. Looked up from germline, CDR1 is SGHVS and CDR2 is FNYEAQ. V lost 5 bases, J lost 4 bases, and 21 bases lay in between. In nucleotides, the CDR3 is TGTGCCAGCAGCGCGACGGCAGGTGGTCCCGGGTACGAGCAGTACTTC. Amino acids: CASSATAGGPGYEQYF.

The chain employs TRBV6-2 or TRBV6-3 and TRBJ1-6, with unresolved D. Trimming shortened V by 5 bases and J by 0 bases, and 14 bases separated the two germline ends. Per the germline V gene, CDR1 is MNHEY and CDR2 is SVGEGT. CDR3 length: 17 amino acids. CDR3 DNA sequence: TGTGCCAGCAGTCCCACTGAAGGGAGCTCCTATAATTCACCCCTCCACTTT. As protein: CASSPTEGSSYNSPLHF.

This clonotype turned up a few times. The chain recombines TRBV12-3 or TRBV12-4 with TRBJ2-1; weak D call: TRBD1 (5 bases). Trimming took 1 base from V and 10 from J, leaving 17 bases between them. The CDR3 is 15 residues long. In DNA form, the CDR3 reads TGTGCCAGCAGTTTAGGGTCCCCCAGGGTAAAGGAGCAGTTCTTC. Translated: CASSLGSPRVKEQFF.

Comment on this clonotype: Compared with germline, one end of the junction differs, possibly owing to a read error. The gene calls are TRBV7-2 and TRBJ2-5; no clear D. The CDR3 runs 12 residues. Germline values: CDR1 SGHTA, CDR2 FQGNSA. The CDR3 spells CANSFPLETQYF. The DNA for the CDR3 is TGTGCCAACAGCTTCCCCCTGGAGACCCAGTACTTC.

This clonotype appeared a few times. This chain links TRBV27 with TRBJ1-1; TRBD1 might be the D (6 bases). The V gene's germline CDR1 is MNHEY and CDR2 SMNVEV (reference sequence). The length of the CDR3 is 14 residues. V was pared by 7 bases and J by 5 bases, with 17 bases between. Here the CDR3 reads CASTLRGALTEAFF. CDR3 coding DNA: TGTGCCAGCACCCTAAGGGGGGCCTTGACTGAAGCTTTCTTT.

In this sample, this clonotype turned up many times. The chain employs TRBV12-3 or TRBV12-4 and TRBJ1-1; no clear D. Trimming left V 7 bases short and J 0 bases short, with 9 bases between. The CDR3 extends over 13 amino acids. CDR3 sequence reads: CASTDTLNTEAFF. Written as DNA, the CDR3 is TGTGCCAGCACTGACACCCTGAACACTGAAGCTTTCTTT.

The rearrangement joins TRBV2 to TRBJ1-4; D is undetermined. The CDR3 contains 13 residues. CDR1 and CDR2 from the germline V gene are SNHLY and FYNNEI. V was clipped by 8 bases and J by 8 bases, with 15 bases between them. The CDR3 region is CASLTVDGEKLFF. DNA for the CDR3: TGTGCCAGCCTGACGGTTGATGGGGAAAAACTGTTTTTT.

This sequence joins TRBV14 and TRBJ1-1; D gene ambiguous. The germline V gene has CDR1 SGHDN and CDR2 FVKESK. The CDR3 has 14 amino acids. V was clipped by 4 bases and J by 4 bases, with 13 bases between them. DNA of the CDR3: TGTGCCAGCAGCCGTTCGGGGTGGGGCACTGAAGCTTTCTTT. Translating gives CASSRSGWGTEAFF.

This clonotype was seen more than once but under ten times. V usage is TRBV6-5 and J usage is TRBJ2-7, with TRBD2 identical over 8 bases. With V trimmed by 6 bases and J by 4 bases, 8 bases remained unmatched. CDR1 and CDR2 from the germline V gene are MNHEY and SVGAGI. CDR3 length equals 14 residues. CDR3 bases: TGTGCCAGCAGCTCCGCTGGACTAGCTTACGAGCAGTACTTC. Its protein is CASSSAGLAYEQYF.

In its sample, this clonotype was seen a few times. This sequence joins TRBV15 and TRBJ2-1; D is ambiguous. The CDR3 is 15 residues long. The V gene lost 3 bases and the J gene lost 0 bases, with 9 bases spanning the gap. Germline values: CDR1 LNHNV, CDR2 YYDKDF (reference sequence). CDR3 nucleotide sequence: TGTGCCACCAGCAGCCGTCGGAGCTCCTACAATGAGCAGTTCTTC. This codes for CATSSRRSSYNEQFF.

This clonotype has more than one count but fewer than ten. The chain carries TRBV27 and TRBJ2-7, with 11 positions matching TRBD2. This CDR3 has 15 amino acids. From germline, CDR1 is MNHEY and CDR2 SMNVEV (reference sequence). After removal of 5 bases from V and 6 bases from J, the junction contained 9 bases not matched to a gene. The chain's CDR3 is CASSVLAGGPFEQYF. In DNA form, the CDR3 reads TGTGCCAGCAGTGTTTTAGCGGGGGGGCCTTTCGAGCAGTACTTC.

There are a few counts of this clonotype. The rearrangement uses TRBV19 and TRBJ1-3, with a possible D match to TRBD1 (5 bases). V was clipped by 5 bases and J by 5 bases, with 13 bases between them. The germline V gene encodes CDR1 LNHDA and CDR2 SQIVND (reference sequence). This CDR3 spans 14 amino acids. The CDR3 bases are TGTGCCAGTAGTCCTCGGGACGGCCGAAACACCATATATTTT. It codes for CASSPRDGRNTIYF.

A few counts support this clonotype. The rearrangement uses TRBV7-9 and TRBJ2-5, with a tentative D call TRBD2 (6 bases). V was cut by 5 bases and J by 3 bases, with 19 bases left in between. This CDR3 is 16 amino acids long. Germline CDR1 SEHNR, CDR2 FQNEAQ (reference sequence). CDR3 amino acids: CASSPRYTGGKETQYF. CDR3 DNA: TGTGCCAGCAGCCCCCGGTACACGGGCGGGAAAGAGACCCAGTACTTC.

This clonotype has more than one count but fewer than ten. The V call is TRBV7-9, the J call TRBJ2-7; 8 positions agree with TRBD1. Germline V gene data show CDR1 as SEHNR and CDR2 as FQNEAQ (reference sequence). The CDR3 contains 14 residues. The trim removed 6 bases at V and 3 bases at J, leaving 7 bases unmatched. In DNA, the CDR3 is TGTGCCAGCAGGAAGGGGGACAGGCTCTACGAGCAGTACTTC. As protein: CASRKGDRLYEQYF. Looking up the rest from reference TRBV7-9 and TRBJ2-7 gives the full variable domain: DTGVSQNPRHKITKRGQNVTFRCDPISEHNRLYWYRQTLGQGPEFLTYFQNEAQLEKSRLLSDRFSAERPKGSFSTLEIQRTEQGDSAMYLCASRKGDRLYEQYFGPGTRLTVT.

The chain is built from TRBV19 and TRBJ2-3, with 12 bases matching TRBD2. The CDR3 length is 22 residues. The trim removed 9 bases at V and 2 bases at J, leaving 27 bases unmatched. The germline V gene has CDR1 LNHDA and CDR2 SQIVND (reference sequence). The CDR3 loop is CASVGGGAVGASGGAATDTQYF. The CDR3 DNA reads TGTGCCAGCGTCGGCGGGGGCGCGGTCGGGGCTAGCGGGGGGGCAGCCACAGATACGCAGTATTTT.

This clonotype has at least ten counts. The CDR3 sequence: CASSSVPRGRGWQFF. CDR3 bases: TGTGCCAGCAGTTCAGTCCCGCGAGGGCGGGGATGGCAGTTCTTC. This chain connects TRBV12-3 or TRBV12-4 to TRBJ2-1; D perhaps matches TRBD2 (6 bases). Trimming shortened V by 4 bases and J by 12 bases, and 22 bases separated the two germline ends. There are 15 residues in the CDR3.

As to this clonotype: At one boundary the junction diverges from the germline segment, which might be a read error. CDR3 coding DNA: TGTTCCAGCAGTGAGGGACTAGAAGGCACAGATACGCAGTATTTT. This codes for CSSSEGLEGTDTQYF. The chain links TRBV12-3 or TRBV12-4 to TRBJ2-3, with 8 bases aligning to TRBD2. The CDR3 is 15 amino acids.

J is TRBJ2-5 and V is TRBV10-3; 13 nucleotides align to TRBD2. V lost 10 bases to trimming and J lost 5 bases; unmatched junction nucleotides: 7. CDR1 is ENHRY, CDR2 SYGVKD, per germline. The CDR3 extends over 14 amino acids. The DNA for the CDR3 is TGTGCCAGCGGACTAGCGGGGGCGGGGGAGACCCAGTACTTC. It is translated as CASGLAGAGETQYF.

Of note for this clonotype: Likely a read error: the CDR3 ends without its conserved phenylalanine or tryptophan. V gene TRBV6-1 combines with J gene TRBJ2-1, with D possibly matching TRBD1 (5 bases). The germline V and J ends were trimmed by 0 bases and 4 bases, with 10 bases remaining between them. Germline CDR1 MNHNS, CDR2 SASEGT. This CDR3 has 15 residues. CDR3 sequence reads: CASSEAGQTYNEQFL. The DNA of the CDR3 is TGTGCCAGCAGTGAAGCGGGGCAGACTTACAATGAGCAGTTCCTC.

The V gene is TRBV7-6, the J gene TRBJ1-4, with D unresolved. CDR3 length equals 16 residues. The germline gives CDR1 SGHVS, CDR2 FNYEAQ. V was shortened by 6 bases and J by 6 bases, with 20 bases between the two germline ends. CDR3 protein: CASSGSKRGSYEKLFF. The CDR3 DNA sequence: TGTGCCAGCAGTGGCTCAAAGAGAGGGTCCTATGAAAAACTGTTTTTT.

A note on this clonotype: This may be a read error: a much more frequent sequence differs by one nucleotide. The gene calls are TRBV12-3 or TRBV12-4 and TRBJ1-1, with TRBD1 matching over 10 bases. CDR3 length: 14 amino acids. The CDR3 DNA follows: TGTGCCAGCAGGATGGGACAGGGGAACACTAAAGCTTTCTTT. Its translation is CASRMGQGNTKAFF.

This clonotype has only one observation. J is TRBJ2-6 and V is TRBV7-6; the match to TRBD1 covers 7 bases. Germline trimming cut 10 bases from V and 2 bases from J; bases unmatched to any gene: 5. CDR1 and CDR2 from the germline V gene are SGHVS and FNYEAQ. This CDR3 contains 14 residues. The CDR3 region has the DNA TGTGCCATCAAAGGGGGCGCTGGGGCCAACGTCCTGACTTTC. It is translated as CAIKGGAGANVLTF.

The chain joins TRBV27 to TRBJ2-5, with D possibly being TRBD1 or TRBD2 (6 bases each). Trimming took off 0 bases at V and 6 bases at J, with 11 bases between the two ends. CDR1 is MNHEY, CDR2 SMNVEV, per germline (reference sequence). This CDR3 spans 14 amino acids. The CDR3 sequence is CASSLSIGGKTQYF. As DNA, the CDR3 is TGTGCCAGCAGTTTATCGATAGGGGGGAAGACCCAGTACTTC.

This clonotype was seen a single time. The chain recombines TRBV7-6 with TRBJ2-7; D perhaps matches TRBD1 (5 bases). The CDR3 is made up of 16 amino acids. The ends were cut back, 3 bases at V and 2 bases at J, with 17 bases in the middle. Germline V gene data show CDR1 as SGHVS and CDR2 as FNYEAQ. The chain's CDR3 is CASSFTRARATYEQYF. In DNA form, the CDR3 reads TGTGCCAGCAGCTTCACCCGGGCCAGGGCGACCTACGAGCAGTACTTC.